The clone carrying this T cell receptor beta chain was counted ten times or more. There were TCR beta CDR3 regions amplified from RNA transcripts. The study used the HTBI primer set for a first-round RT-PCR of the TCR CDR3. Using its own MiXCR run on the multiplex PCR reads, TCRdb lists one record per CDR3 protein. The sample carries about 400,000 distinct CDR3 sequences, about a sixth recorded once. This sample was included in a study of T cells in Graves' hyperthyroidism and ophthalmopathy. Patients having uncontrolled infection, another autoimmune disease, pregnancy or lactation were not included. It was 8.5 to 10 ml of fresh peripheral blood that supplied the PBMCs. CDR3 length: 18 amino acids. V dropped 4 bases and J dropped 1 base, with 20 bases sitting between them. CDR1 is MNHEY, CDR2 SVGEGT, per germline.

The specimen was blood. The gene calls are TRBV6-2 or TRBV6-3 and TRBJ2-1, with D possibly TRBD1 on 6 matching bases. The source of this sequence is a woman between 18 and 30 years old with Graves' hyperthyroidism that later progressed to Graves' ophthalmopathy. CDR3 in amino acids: CASSFVRGGTPSYNEQFF. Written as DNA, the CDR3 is TGTGCCAGCAGTTTCGTCCGGGGTGGGACACCGTCCTACAATGAGCAGTTCTTC.